The source of this TCR beta chain is a study of cytomegalovirus exposure and HLA in healthy donors. The CDR3 is 15 residues long. Germline V lookup: CDR1 MDHEN, CDR2 SYDVKM. V lost 3 bases, J lost 10 bases, and 21 bases lay in between. A multiplex PCR was run with 60 Vbeta primers and 13 Jbeta primers. Data came from immunoSEQ multiplex PCR; TCRdb stores just in-frame clones and leaves some out. The table records around 61,000 clones, about 79% of them present only once. Sample: PBMCs. The origin of this receptor is a man aged 35-49 years in good health and CMV-seronegative. This chain joins TRBV28 and TRBJ1-1, with D perhaps matching TRBD1 (5 bases). The CDR3 sequence: CASSFSNLGGKGAFF. CDR3 DNA sequence: TGTGCCAGCAGTTTTTCAAATTTGGGGGGTAAGGGAGCTTTCTTT.